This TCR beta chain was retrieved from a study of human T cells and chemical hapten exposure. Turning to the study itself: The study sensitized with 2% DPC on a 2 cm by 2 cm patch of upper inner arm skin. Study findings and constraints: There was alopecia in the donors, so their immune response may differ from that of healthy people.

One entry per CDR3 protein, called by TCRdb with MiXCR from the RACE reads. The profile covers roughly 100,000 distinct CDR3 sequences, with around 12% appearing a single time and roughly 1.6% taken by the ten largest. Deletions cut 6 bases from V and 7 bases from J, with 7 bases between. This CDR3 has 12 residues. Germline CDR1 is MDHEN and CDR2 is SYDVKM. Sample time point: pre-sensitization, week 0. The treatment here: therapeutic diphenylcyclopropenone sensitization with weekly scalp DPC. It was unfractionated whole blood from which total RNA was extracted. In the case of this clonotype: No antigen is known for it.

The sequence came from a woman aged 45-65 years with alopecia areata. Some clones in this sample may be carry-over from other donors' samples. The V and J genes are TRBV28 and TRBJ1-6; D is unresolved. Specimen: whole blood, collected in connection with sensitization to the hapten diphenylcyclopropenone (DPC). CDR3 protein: CASREWNSPLHF. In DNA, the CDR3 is TGTGCCAGCAGAGAGTGGAATTCACCCCTCCACTTT.